This passage covers 22 T cell receptor beta chains from one sample sequenced in a study of cytomegalovirus exposure and HLA in healthy donors. The PCR had 60 Vbeta and 13 Jbeta primers. Method: immunoSEQ multiplex PCR; TCRdb's copy keeps in-frame clones and lacks some. The data show roughly 120,000 clones, over 60% seen once. The sequenced material came from PBMCs. The receptors shown here come from a man aged 25-45 years in good health and CMV-seropositive.

The sample holds a few counts of this clone. V is TRBV28 and J is TRBJ2-3; no firm D call. The CDR3 runs 15 residues. The germline V gene has CDR1 MDHEN and CDR2 SYDVKM. V lost 6 bases and J 4 bases, leaving 17 bases between the germline ends. The CDR3 coding sequence is TGTGCCAGCAGGCGGTCGTTAGCCCGGGCAGATACGCAGTATTTT. Translating gives CASRRSLARADTQYF.

J is TRBJ2-1 and V is TRBV2, with D possibly being TRBD1 (5 bases). The germline V and J ends were trimmed by 6 bases and 6 bases, with 6 bases remaining between them. CDR3 length: 11 amino acids. CDR1 and CDR2 from the germline V gene are SNHLY and FYNNEI. The CDR3 region is CASRGVNEQFF. In nucleotides, the CDR3 is TGTGCCAGCAGAGGGGTCAATGAGCAGTTCTTC. The full variable domain, its missing parts supplied by reference TRBV2 and TRBJ2-1, is EPEVTQTPSHQVTQMGQEVILRCVPISNHLYFYWYRQILGQKVEFLVSFYNNEISEKSEIFDDQFSVERPDGSNFTLKIRSTKLEDSAMYFCASRGVNEQFFGPGTRLTVL.

The CDR3 sequence: CASSLLAGGEDTQYF. As DNA, the CDR3 is TGTGCCAGCAGCTTACTAGCGGGGGGGGAGGATACGCAGTATTTT. The chain joins TRBV5-6 to TRBJ2-3, with 13 bases that match TRBD2. The ends lost 2 bases at V and 6 bases at J; junction bases unmatched: 3. The CDR3 is 15 residues long. The V gene's germline CDR1 is SGHDT and CDR2 YYEEEE. The full variable domain, rest sourced from reference TRBV5-6 and TRBJ2-3, is DAGVTQSPTHLIKTRGQQVTLRCSPKSGHDTVSWYQQALGQGPQFIFQYYEEEERQRGNFPDRFSGHQFPNYSSELNVNALLLGDSALYLCASSLLAGGEDTQYFGPGTRLTVL.

This clone was picked up one time. The CDR3 here is CSVEEMEGQGTEAFF. As DNA, the CDR3 is TGCAGCGTTGAAGAAATGGAGGGACAGGGCACTGAAGCTTTCTTT. J is TRBJ1-1 and V is TRBV29-1, with 9 bases aligning to TRBD1. The CDR3 covers 15 residues. J gave up 4 bases and V 0 bases, and 6 bases lay outside the gene matches. CDR1 SQVTM and CDR2 ANQGSEA come from the germline V gene.

This clone was seen more than once but under ten times. CDR3 sequence reads: CASRRGTGPSYEQYF. The CDR3 region has the DNA TGTGCCAGCAGAAGAGGGACAGGCCCTTCCTACGAGCAGTACTTC. The rearrangement uses TRBV7-8 and TRBJ2-7; 8 nucleotides line up with TRBD1. This CDR3 spans 15 amino acids. Germline lookup yields CDR1 SGHVS and CDR2 FQNEAQ. With V trimmed by 6 bases and J by 1 base, 8 bases remained unmatched.

The gene calls are TRBV5-6 and TRBJ2-1; 9 nucleotides line up with TRBD2. The germline gives CDR1 SGHDT, CDR2 YYEEEE. The CDR3 covers 14 residues. The junction had 7 bases not matched to a gene; V was cut back by 2 bases and J by 10 bases. The CDR3 here is CASSFGAGGGEQFF. The CDR3 nucleotides are TGTGCCAGCAGCTTTGGAGCGGGGGGAGGGGAGCAGTTCTTC.

CDR3 DNA sequence: TGTGCCAGCAGCTCCACTAGCGGGGGGGCCTACGAGCAGTACTTC. It yields the protein CASSSTSGGAYEQYF. This chain links TRBV7-2 with TRBJ2-7; 13 nucleotides agree with TRBD2. The V segment lost 4 bases and the J segment 2 bases; nucleotides outside the gene matches: 2. The CDR3 has 15 amino acids. The germline CDR1 and CDR2 sequences are SGHTA and FQGNSA.

The V gene is TRBV29-1, the J gene TRBJ2-7, with TRBD1 matching over 9 bases. In germline, CDR1 is SQVTM, CDR2 ANQGSEA. There are 15 residues in the CDR3. The V and J ends lost 5 bases and 0 bases, in that order; junction bases with no gene match: 8. In DNA, the CDR3 is TGCAGCGTTTATTTGGGGACAGGGAGCTCCTACGAGCAGTACTTC. Amino acids: CSVYLGTGSSYEQYF.

This clone was observed a handful of times. V gene TRBV5-1 combines with J gene TRBJ2-1; 9 bases align to TRBD1. This CDR3 contains 14 residues. The trim removed 3 bases at V and 8 bases at J, leaving 6 bases unmatched. From germline, CDR1 is SGHRS and CDR2 YFSETQ. Written as DNA, the CDR3 is TGCGCCAGCAGCTCTGGACAGGGGAGTGATGAGCAGTTCTTC. Its translation: CASSSGQGSDEQFF. Looking up the rest from reference TRBV5-1 and TRBJ2-1 gives the full variable domain: KAGVTQTPRYLIKTRGQQVTLSCSPISGHRSVSWYQQTPGQGLQFLFEYFSETQRNKGNFPGRFSGRQFSNSRSEMNVSTLELGDSALYLCASSSGQGSDEQFFGPGTRLTVL.

This clone was observed a handful of times. The chain has TRBV28 and TRBJ2-7; possibly TRBD1 for D (5 bases). Trimming cost V 5 bases and J 1 base, with 9 bases left between them. This CDR3 region has 13 residues. The germline gives CDR1 MDHEN, CDR2 SYDVKM. CDR3 region: CASSPRVSYEQYF. CDR3 coding DNA: TGTGCCAGCAGTCCCAGGGTTTCCTACGAGCAGTACTTC.

This sequence joins TRBV7-2 and TRBJ2-7; D possibly corresponds to TRBD2 (5 bases). V lost 1 base to trimming and J lost 2 bases, with 15 bases between them. The CDR3 consists of 16 residues. The germline V gene has CDR1 SGHTA and CDR2 FQGNSA. The CDR3, as DNA: TGTGCCAGCAGCTTAGAAGGACTCCCAATCCCCTACGAGCAGTACTTC. Translation: CASSLEGLPIPYEQYF. The variable domain in full, completed from reference TRBV7-2 and TRBJ2-7, reads GAGVSQSPSNKVTEKGKDVELRCDPISGHTALYWYRQSLGQGLEFLIYFQGNSAPDKSGLPSDRFSAERTGGSVSTLTIQRTQQEDSAVYLCASSLEGLPIPYEQYFGPGTRLTVT.

J is TRBJ1-3 and V is TRBV5-1; no definite D call. Germline V lookup: CDR1 SGHRS, CDR2 YFSETQ. This CDR3 is built from 17 residues. The germline V and J ends were trimmed by 3 bases and 0 bases, with 16 bases remaining between them. This chain's CDR3 is CASSSPPGDVSGNTIYF. CDR3 DNA sequence: TGCGCCAGCAGCTCGCCGCCCGGGGATGTCTCTGGAAACACCATATATTTT.

The J gene is TRBJ1-4, the V gene TRBV6-6; no clear D gene. Per the germline V gene, CDR1 is MNHNY and CDR2 is SVGAGI (reference sequence). V was shortened by 7 bases and J by 3 bases, with 12 bases between the two germline ends. CDR3 length equals 14 residues. CDR3 loop: CASTKPGSNEKLFF. CDR3 in DNA: TGTGCCAGCACCAAGCCGGGGTCTAATGAAAAACTGTTTTTT.

CDR3 loop: CASSSASGGVAEQFF. For the CDR3, the DNA is TGTGCCAGCAGCTCCGCCAGCGGGGGGGTGGCTGAGCAGTTCTTC. V is TRBV7-2 and J is TRBJ2-1; 10 bases are shared with TRBD2. This CDR3 contains 15 residues. Germline CDR1 SGHTA, CDR2 FQGNSA. The V gene end was trimmed by 4 bases and the J gene end by 9 bases; junction bases not matched to a gene: 9.

This rearrangement joins TRBV7-6 to TRBJ2-5, with 7 bases fitting TRBD1. With the DNA end fitting TRBJ2-7 better, the J assignment may be wrong. From germline, CDR1 is SGHVS and CDR2 FNYEAQ. The CDR3 covers 15 residues. CDR3 in amino acids: CASSPETGTAYEQYF. The CDR3 nucleotides are TGTGCCAGCAGCCCCGAGACAGGGACAGCTTACGAGCAGTACTTC.

The CDR3 DNA reads as TGTGCCAGCAGTTTAGTGCACGGGGAGCAGTACTTC. It yields the protein CASSLVHGEQYF. The rearrangement joins TRBV27 to TRBJ2-7, with D unresolved. Trimming stripped 2 bases from V and 7 bases from J, with 9 bases between. This CDR3 region has 12 residues. The germline gives CDR1 MNHEY, CDR2 SMNVEV (reference sequence).

This clone came up a few times. The chain links TRBV6-5 to TRBJ1-1; D gene ambiguous. Germline CDR1 MNHEY, CDR2 SVGAGI. Trimming took 2 bases from V and 1 from J, leaving 8 bases between them. This CDR3 comprises 14 residues. The CDR3 region has the DNA TGTGCCAGCAGTTACGAGGGAGGGAACACTGAAGCTTTCTTT. Encoded protein: CASSYEGGNTEAFF.

This clone appeared once. This chain uses TRBV6-1 with TRBJ1-5; 8 positions agree with TRBD1. The CDR3 has 13 amino acids. Per the germline V gene, CDR1 is MNHNS and CDR2 is SASEGT. With V trimmed by 10 bases and J by 4 bases, 6 bases remained unmatched. The CDR3 here is CATRQGLNQPQHF. CDR3 bases: TGTGCCACCAGACAGGGGTTAAATCAGCCCCAGCATTTT.

Details on this clone: Its ends do not fully match the called genes, so a read error is possible. Here the CDR3 reads CASSFQHGQGLYF. In DNA form, the CDR3 reads TGTGCTAGCAGCTTTCAGCACGGACAGGGACTGTACTTC. The rearrangement joins TRBV7-7 to TRBJ2-5; 8 positions match TRBD1. CDR3 size: 13 residues. Per the germline V gene, CDR1 is SSHAT and CDR2 is FNYEAQ (reference sequence).

This clone came up once. The chain couples TRBV19 to TRBJ1-5, with 8 nucleotides matching TRBD1. V lost 3 bases, J lost 3 bases, and 7 bases stayed unmatched. The CDR3 totals 16 residues. Germline-derived CDR1 and CDR2 are LNHDA and SQIVND (reference sequence). The CDR3 here is CASSIAWTGLNQPQHF. As DNA, the CDR3 is TGTGCCAGTAGTATCGCGTGGACAGGGCTCAATCAGCCCCAGCATTTT. The complete variable domain, with remaining parts taken from reference TRBV19 and TRBJ1-5, reads DGGITQSPKYLFRKEGQNVTLSCEQNLNHDAMYWYRQDPGQGLRLIYYSQIVNDFQKGDIAEGYSVSREKKESFPLTVTSAQKNPTAFYLCASSIAWTGLNQPQHFGDGTRLSIL.

The genes are TRBV10-3 and TRBJ2-7, with TRBD1 matching 7 bases. The V segment lost 2 bases and the J segment 0 bases; nucleotides outside the gene matches: 4. Germline CDR1 and CDR2: ENHRY and SYGVKD. The CDR3 loop spans 15 amino acids. The CDR3 coding sequence is TGTGCCATCAGTGAGGGGGACAGAGACTCCTACGAGCAGTACTTC. As protein: CAISEGDRDSYEQYF.

This rearrangement joins TRBV19 to TRBJ2-5, with 11 positions matching TRBD2. Germline V gives CDR1 LNHDA, CDR2 SQIVND (reference sequence). This CDR3 contains 16 residues. V shed 5 bases and J 1 base; nucleotides not matched to a gene: 6. CDR3 residues: CASSFRLAGTQETQYF. The CDR3 DNA follows: TGTGCCAGTAGTTTCCGACTAGCGGGGACCCAAGAGACCCAGTACTTC.